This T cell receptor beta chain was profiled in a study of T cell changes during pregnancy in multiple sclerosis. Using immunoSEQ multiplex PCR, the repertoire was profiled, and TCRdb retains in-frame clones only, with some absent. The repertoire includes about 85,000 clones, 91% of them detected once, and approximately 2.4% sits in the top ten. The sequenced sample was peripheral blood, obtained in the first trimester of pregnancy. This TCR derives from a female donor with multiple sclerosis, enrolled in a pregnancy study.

CDR3 sequence reads: CASSYRQDTYNSPLHF. CDR3 nucleotide sequence: TGTGCCAGCAGTTACCGACAGGATACCTATAATTCACCCCTCCACTTT. The chain uses TRBV27 and TRBJ1-6; TRBD1 is a possible D gene (6 bases). This CDR3 spans 16 amino acids. Germline V lookup: CDR1 MNHEY, CDR2 SMNVEV (reference sequence). V dropped 4 bases and J dropped 2 bases, with 12 bases sitting between them.